A single T cell receptor (beta chain) is shown here with its context. This clonotype occurred a few times. Its antigen has not been determined. No base quality values were provided; no much bigger clone lies one nucleotide off. The data were taken from a study of blood T cells in healthy people across ages (dated by TCRdb to between 2015 and 2016). General notes on the study: Template switching captured roughly one uniquely barcoded TCR beta cDNA molecule per two T cells in model experiments. To track age-related changes in TCR beta repertoire diversity, the study relied on deep sequencing normalized with unique cDNA molecular identifiers. Four age groups were formed from the donors: young (average 16 years), middle-aged (more than 35), aged (62) and long-lived (approximately 80). To avoid experimental bias, donors of different ages were spread randomly across the sequencing lanes. The study analyzed two additional independent replicas of 1 million unique cDNA reads from the same blood draw for two donors, one aged 18 to 30 and one aged 80 or older.

CDR1 and CDR2, per the germline V gene, are LGHNA and YNFKEQ. Trimming takes 4 bases from V and 3 bases from J, and the germline ends sit 6 bases apart. There are 13 amino acids in the CDR3, from cysteine to phenylalanine inclusive. This entry keeps only the CDR3 DNA: 39 bases, framed from base 1. Broad study findings and their caveats: Donor CMV infection status was unknown, potentially confounding age-related changes in expanded clonotypes. Conclusive comparison of naive and antigen-experienced compartments was prevented by the profiling of bulk unsorted PBMCs. Observed TCR beta diversity per million T cells fell roughly linearly with age, and a significant reduction was already apparent by age roughly 40. Compared with the aged group, the long-lived group had more naive CD4+ T cells, fewer expanded clones and increased TCR diversity, suggesting age selection. Total diversity estimates from one million sequenced T cells were considered lower bounds and underestimates. There was a strong correlation between observed TCR beta diversity and the percentage of naive T cells measured by flow cytometry.

The roughly 39 donors, aged 6 to 90 years, were systemically healthy Caucasian individuals from Russia. Roughly 11 milliliters of peripheral blood were drawn from each donor into EDTA-treated Vacutainer tubes. PBMCs were isolated by Ficoll-Paque density-gradient centrifugation, with at least 6.5 million obtained per sample. Total RNA was extracted from PBMCs with Trizol reagent, with at least 5.5 micrograms obtained per sample. Naive CD45RAhigh/CD27high T cell percentages were measured by flow cytometry on a PBMC aliquot from every donor. Receptors were amplified or captured by 5' RACE. Sequencer: Illumina HiSeq 2500. A second roughly 7 to 11 cycle PCR used a sample-barcoded 5' primer and a J-beta primer mix. Each TCR beta cDNA molecule received a unique molecular identifier from a template-switch 5' adaptor carrying 12 random nucleotides. Each sample yielded at least 2.5 million CDR3-containing paired-end reads. First-strand cDNA synthesis was performed from all RNA using the Mint cDNA synthesis kit, with priming by a TRBC-specific oligonucleotide. After uracil-DNA glycosylase treatment, a first 18-cycle PCR used universal primers M1SS and BC2_uni_R on all cDNA. As for the authors' bioinformatics: Normalization of each sample was performed by random selection of 1 million high-quality reads, each carrying a distinct molecular identifier. Instead of being binned into consensus sequences, reads with shared molecular identifiers were discarded. MiTCR, set to a Q25 quality threshold and the strictest error-elimination algorithm, was used for CDR3 identification, clonotype clustering and error correction. A nonparametric unseen species model using Euler transformation provided a lower-bound estimate of total TCR beta diversity. TCRdb handled the public reads itself, with Q25 trimming in fastp and clone calling in MiXCR, and kept productive beta chains. A single entry per CDR3 protein holds the most common genes and DNA from its merged rows. Clone size and V and J calls follow TCRdb, not the original study. The sample profile shows roughly 800,000 distinct CDR3 sequences; roughly 64% of them were found once. Together, the top ten hold roughly 22% of the sample.

The receptor comes from a man aged 30 to 45 in good health. Material for sequencing was blood. Rearrangement joined TRBV4-2 to TRBJ2-2, with no reliable assignment of the D segment. The DNA is TGTGCCAGCAGCCGAGTAGACACCGGGGAGCTGTTTTTT. Its protein product is CASSRVDTGELFF.